A single sample gave rise to the 9 T cell receptor beta chains below, sequenced in a study of blood T cell repertoires in COVID-19. The repertoire was sequenced with immunoSEQ multiplex PCR; TCRdb's copy has only in-frame clones and lacks some. The repertoire includes 95,000 to 150,000 clones, more than 60% of them detected once, and over 2% sits in the top ten. The sample taken for sequencing was peripheral blood. These receptor sequences come from a woman in her 70s with acute or convalescent COVID-19.

The chain recombines TRBV28 with TRBJ1-2; no firm D call. The CDR3 spans 12 residues. Germline V gives CDR1 MDHEN, CDR2 SYDVKM. V was clipped by 8 bases and J by 0 bases, with 7 bases between them. CDR3 region: CASEAANYGYTF. CDR3 nucleotide sequence: TGTGCCAGCGAGGCAGCTAACTATGGCTACACCTTC.

The rearrangement uses TRBV9 and TRBJ2-7; D might be TRBD2 (6 bases). The germline V and J ends were trimmed by 4 bases and 0 bases, with 14 bases remaining between them. There are 15 residues in the CDR3. Germline loops: CDR1 SGDLS, CDR2 YYNGEE. The CDR3 loop reads CASSPGSRSSYEQYF. The CDR3 DNA reads as TGTGCCAGCAGCCCCGGGAGCCGGAGCTCCTACGAGCAGTACTTC.

The CDR3 region is CASSTPGQVQETQYF. The CDR3 DNA reads TGTGCCAGCAGCACCCCGGGACAGGTCCAAGAGACCCAGTACTTC. This chain uses TRBV11-2 with TRBJ2-5; 8 bases map to TRBD1. The V segment lost 5 bases and the J segment 1 base; nucleotides outside the gene matches: 6. The CDR3 totals 15 residues. CDR1 is SGHAT, CDR2 FQNNGV, per germline.

The V gene is TRBV27, the J gene TRBJ1-5, with 9 bases identical to TRBD1. Germline V gene lookup returns CDR1 MNHEY and CDR2 SMNVEV (reference sequence). The CDR3 consists of 16 residues. Trimming at V came to 5 bases and at J to 2 bases, leaving 7 bases not matched to a gene. Here the CDR3 reads CASSLTGTGRNQPQHF. The CDR3 DNA reads as TGTGCCAGCAGTCTGACCGGGACAGGGCGCAATCAGCCCCAGCATTTT.

CDR3 sequence (DNA): TGCGCCAGCAGCTTGGCCGAGGGAGGGACAGATACGCAGTATTTT. Its protein product is CASSLAEGGTDTQYF. The genes are TRBV5-1 and TRBJ2-3; 7 bases fit TRBD2. The trim removed 0 bases at V and 3 bases at J, leaving 4 bases unmatched. The CDR3 totals 15 residues. Germline CDR1 is SGHRS and CDR2 is YFSETQ. Together with reference TRBV5-1 and TRBJ2-3, the CDR3 gives the full variable domain: KAGVTQTPRYLIKTRGQQVTLSCSPISGHRSVSWYQQTPGQGLQFLFEYFSETQRNKGNFPGRFSGRQFSNSRSEMNVSTLELGDSALYLCASSLAEGGTDTQYFGPGTRLTVL.

V and J are TRBV14 and TRBJ1-1, with D hard to call. Germline values: CDR1 SGHDN, CDR2 FVKESK. The CDR3 has 17 residues. The V and J ends lost 0 bases and 5 bases respectively, with 19 bases between them. CDR3 in DNA: TGTGCCAGCAGCCAAGATTTCTGGAGTCCGACGGAGACTGAAGCTTTCTTT. This translates into CASSQDFWSPTETEAFF.

V is TRBV3-1 (or the pseudogene TRBV3-2) and J is TRBJ1-2, with 8 bases matching TRBD1. From germline, CDR1 is LGHDT and CDR2 YNNKEL (reference sequence). After removal of 4 bases from V and 4 bases from J, the junction contained 8 bases not matched to a gene. The CDR3 spans 15 residues. The CDR3 DNA reads TGTGCCAGCAGCCTTACAGGGGGGCTACCCTATGGCTACACCTTC. Protein: CASSLTGGLPYGYTF.

The rearrangement joins TRBV6-5 to TRBJ1-1; D perhaps matches TRBD1 (5 bases). V was trimmed by 4 bases and J by 10 bases, leaving 19 bases between them. The CDR3 length is 14 residues. Per germline, CDR1 MNHEY and CDR2 SVGAGI. CDR3 sequence (DNA): TGTGCCAGCAGTTTCGCTACTGCAGGAGGGGCAGCTTTCTTT. Encoded protein: CASSFATAGGAAFF.

The gene calls are TRBV5-1 and TRBJ1-6; D is possibly TRBD1 (6 bases). Trimming stripped 3 bases from V and 8 bases from J, with 15 bases between. CDR3 length: 15 amino acids. Germline CDR1 and CDR2: SGHRS and YFSETQ. The CDR3 bases are TGCGCCAGCAGCTCCGACAGGAACTCCGATTCACCCCTCCACTTT. Its protein is CASSSDRNSDSPLHF.